Below, 5 T cell receptor beta chains from the same sample are listed, as sequenced in a study of CD8 T cells in ankylosing spondylitis. Via MiXCR, TCRdb re-called the 5' RACE reads, giving one row per CDR3 protein. This table has a few hundred thousand distinct CDR3 sequences, 18% appearing once. The specimen sequenced was blood, either unsorted or a sorted T cell fraction (not recorded which). The receptor set was obtained from a male donor with ankylosing spondylitis or in good health (not recorded which).

This clonotype was seen many times. J is TRBJ2-2 and V is TRBV7-9; D is unclear. V shed 3 bases and J shed 2 bases, with 4 bases lying between them. The CDR3 is 13 amino acids. Germline values: CDR1 SEHNR, CDR2 FQNEAQ (reference sequence). The CDR3 sequence: CASSFGNTGELFF. The CDR3, as DNA: TGTGCCAGCAGCTTCGGCAACACCGGGGAGCTGTTTTTT.

The table lists this clonotype with a few counts. This rearrangement joins TRBV21-1 to TRBJ2-4. TRBV21-1 is labeled a pseudogene. The CDR3 is 14 residues long. The CDR3 DNA reads TGTGCCAGCAGCAAAAGTGGCACCAAAAACATTCAGTACTTC. Translating gives CASSKSGTKNIQYF.

This clonotype was seen a handful of times. The DNA for the CDR3 is TGTGCCAGTAGTAGCAACAGGTATGAGCAGTACTTC. Its protein is CASSSNRYEQYF. This sequence joins TRBV19 and TRBJ2-7; tentative D call: TRBD1 (5 bases). The CDR3 is 12 residues long. Germline CDR1 and CDR2: LNHDA and SQIVND (reference sequence). V was cut by 4 bases and J by 7 bases, with 11 bases left in between.

This clonotype was detected only once. The rearrangement joins TRBV20-1 to TRBJ1-1; possible D gene TRBD1, 5 bases. CDR3 length: 13 amino acids. Trimming shortened V by 3 bases and J by 0 bases, and 8 bases separated the two germline ends. In germline, CDR1 is DFQATT, CDR2 SNEGSKA (reference sequence). CDR3 coding DNA: TGCAGTGCTAGGGGGGACGTGAACACTGAAGCTTTCTTT. Translated, it gives CSARGDVNTEAFF.

This clonotype has more than one count but fewer than ten. The rearrangement joins TRBV29-1 to TRBJ2-1; D is uncertain. This CDR3 is 11 amino acids long. Germline V gene sequence: CDR1 SQVTM, CDR2 ANQGSEA. The germline V and J ends were trimmed by 2 bases and 10 bases, with 9 bases remaining between them. CDR3: CSVERFGEQFF. The CDR3 DNA reads TGCAGCGTTGAAAGGTTTGGGGAGCAGTTCTTC.